This is a list of T cell receptor beta chains from one sample in a study of control samples from healthy donors and cancer patients. Here immunoSEQ multiplex PCR was the method, and the copy in TCRdb shows in-frame clones only, minus some. This sample has approximately 150,000 clones, with more than 85% found just once. Sequences were obtained from blood. Receptors were obtained from a man aged 25-45 years in good health. CDR3s include the opening cysteine and the closing phenylalanine or tryptophan. D genes are given only for firm matches. Size tells how often a clone was seen (once, few, many) or the class of an expanded clone, and some rows leave it out.

v_gene	d_gene	abundance	j_gene	CDR3nt	CDR3aa
TRBV19	TRBD1	.	TRBJ1-1	TGTGCCAGTAGAAACAGGGGCAGAGTCCCTGAAGCTTTCTTT	CASRNRGRVPEAFF
TRBV28	TRBD1	few	TRBJ1-2	TGTGCCAGCAGTTCCCCGGGGACAGGAGCTAACTATGGCTACACCTTC	CASSSPGTGANYGYTF
TRBV18	.	.	TRBJ2-1	TGTGCCAGCTCACCACCACCGTCAGGGCTCAATGAGCAGTTCTTC	CASSPPPSGLNEQFF
TRBV19	TRBD1	.	TRBJ2-3	TGTGCCAGTAGTATGGTTCAGGGGGGCACAGATACGCAGTATTTT	CASSMVQGGTDTQYF
TRBV2	TRBD1	.	TRBJ1-6	TGTGCCAGCAGTGTCTTCAGGGGGCGGAATAATTCACCCCTCCACTTT	CASSVFRGRNNSPLHF
TRBV5-6	.	.	TRBJ1-1	TGTGCCAGCAGCGCTGAGGGGCTGAACACTGAAGCTTTCTTT	CASSAEGLNTEAFF
TRBV7-9	.	.	TRBJ1-5	TGTGCCAGCAGCTTAGTAGGGGTGTGGGACGGAAATCAGCCCCAGCATTTT	CASSLVGVWDGNQPQHF
TRBV11-2	.	.	TRBJ2-6	TGTGCCAGCAGCTTAGGCCCCGCTGGGGCCAACGTCCTGACTTTC	CASSLGPAGANVLTF
TRBV28	.	.	TRBJ1-5	TGTGCCAGCAGTTCAAACTACCTCGGTCAGCCCCAGCATTTT	CASSSNYLGQPQHF
TRBV7-9	TRBD2	.	TRBJ2-7	TGTGCCAGCAGCTTAGCGAGCGGGGGGGTCTACGAGCAGTACTTC	CASSLASGGVYEQYF
TRBV6-5	TRBD1	.	TRBJ1-1	TGTGCCAGCAGTACCCAGGGGGGGGACACTGAAGCTTTCTTT	CASSTQGGDTEAFF
TRBV13	TRBD2	.	TRBJ2-3	TGTGCCAGCAGCCGCACTAGCGGCACAGATACGCAGTATTTT	CASSRTSGTDTQYF
TRBV6-5	.	.	TRBJ1-5	TGTGCCAGCAGTTACGAGGGAAACAATCAGCCCCAGCATTTT	CASSYEGNNQPQHF
TRBV11-1	TRBD1	.	TRBJ1-2	TGTGCCAGCAGCTTAATGGGCAGGGGGCCTGACTATGGCTACACCTTC	CASSLMGRGPDYGYTF
TRBV5-1	TRBD1	once	TRBJ2-7	TGCGCCAGCAGCGTAAATACAGGGGGCGGCGAGCAGTACTTC	CASSVNTGGGEQYF
TRBV5-1	TRBD1	.	TRBJ1-1	TGCGCCAGCAGCAGGGACAGGGGGAACACTGAAGCTTTCTTT	CASSRDRGNTEAFF
TRBV2	.	once	TRBJ2-6	TGTGCCACGGAGTGGGACTCTGGGGCCAACGTCCTGACTTTC	CATEWDSGANVLTF
TRBV27	.	.	TRBJ2-2	TGTGCCAGCCGGCAGGGGACCCTTCCCGGGGAGCTGTTTTTT	CASRQGTLPGELFF
TRBV5-1	.	.	TRBJ2-1	TGCGCCAGCAGCTTGCAGTTACGATTCAAAGGGAATGAGCAGTTCTTC	CASSLQLRFKGNEQFF
TRBV10-3	TRBD2	few	TRBJ2-7	TGTGCCATCAGTGGGACTAGCGACGAGCAGTACTTC	CAISGTSDEQYF
TRBV5-1	.	.	TRBJ2-7	TGCGCCAGCAGCTTGGCCGAAGGGGTCGAGCAGTACTTC	CASSLAEGVEQYF
TRBV24-1	.	.	TRBJ1-5	TGTGCCACCAGTGATTTTGGCAGGGATCAGCCCCAGCATTTT	CATSDFGRDQPQHF